The text below deals with one TCR beta chain. This clonotype was recorded at least ten times. Its antigen is still unknown. Base qualities are not provided; no much larger clone lies one nucleotide away. The CDR3, cysteine through phenylalanine, is 13 amino acids long. Of all the DNA, just the CDR3 is kept, 39 bases in frame from base 1. At the junction V is shortened by 3 bases and J by 4 bases, with 8 bases in between. CDR1 and CDR2 were assigned from the germline V gene as MNHNS and SASEGT. The data were taken from a study of T-cell memory formation after mild COVID-19 (dated by TCRdb to the early 2020s). Study-level background: TCR sequence clusters from the two donors were found to be largely donor specific. In a couple of donors, T-cell clones that expanded and contracted after mild COVID-19 were followed by sequencing TCRalpha and TCRbeta repertoires longitudinally. Two young, previously healthy adult volunteers, one female and one male, were included in the cohort.

For sequencing, an Illumina NovaSeq 6000 was employed. TCRalpha and TCRbeta cDNA libraries were built by 5'RACE with constant-segment primers, adding sample barcodes and unique molecular identifiers. RNA was extracted from every sample with Trizol reagent. Library amplification was performed in two PCR steps, and a second sample barcode and Illumina TruSeq adapters were introduced in the second step. Libraries were sequenced on an Illumina NovaSeq with 2 x 150 bp paired-end reads. Turning to the authors' computational methods: Reads were demultiplexed and collapsed into UMI-guided consensus sequences with migec v1.2.7. Using mixcr v2.1.11, UMI consensuses were aligned to TRA and TRB V and J templates and then assembled into clonotypes. Expanded or contracted clonotypes were those called significant by both edgeR and NoisET, with noise models trained on biological replicates. For edgeR calls, the thresholds were a false discovery rate-adjusted p below 0.01 and a log2 fold-change of 1. As an exploratory analysis of dynamics, PCA with hierarchical clustering was applied to max-normalized trajectories of the 1000 most abundant clonotypes. Each responding clone was given a CD4 or CD8 phenotype based on the CD4+ and CD8+ repertoires, which had been sequenced separately. TCRdb handled the public reads itself, with Q25 trimming in fastp and clone calling in MiXCR, and kept productive beta chains. Each record represents a unique CDR3 protein, reported with the most common genes and DNA among its rows. These V and J calls are TCRdb output, not the study's own analysis. Across this sample there are 380,000 or so distinct CDR3 sequences, with 13% to 15% seen only once. The top ten constitute roughly 22% of the sample.

Overall study outcomes, separate from this receptor: Only two mild cases were covered by the study, and larger cohorts that include severe cases with pre-infection samples were considered necessary. Contracting CD4+ clones appeared mostly in the CM and EM memory subsets, whereas CD8+ clones were enriched in EMRA. Clones contracting from day 15 to 85 had balanced CD4/CD8 phenotypes, while a second wave expanding from day 15 to 37 was biased towards CD4+. SARS-CoV-2 specificity of the second-wave clones peaking on day 37 was not confirmed. Some responding clones were detected in pre-infection memory, which suggested that pre-existing cross-reactive memory T cells had joined the SARS-CoV-2 response.

Ficoll-Paque density gradient centrifugation was used to isolate PBMCs. The chain employs TRBV6-1 and TRBJ2-3, with no confident D gene call. Sequencing was performed on PBMCs or a T cell subset sorted from them (not recorded which). The receptor was derived from a man younger than 35 who had mild COVID-19 (a few samples of this study predate the infection). The sample titles of this study are shuffled in the database, so cell type and time point are left out; the donor was told from shared clones. The CDR3 region: CASSDRQPDTQYF. In nucleotides, the sequence is TGTGCCAGCAGTGACCGCCAGCCAGATACGCAGTATTTT.